These 30 T cell receptor beta chains originate from one sample sequenced in a study of blood T cell repertoires in COVID-19. Profiling relied on immunoSEQ multiplex PCR, and the TCRdb table lists in-frame clones only, not all of them. The data contain about 440,000 clones, roughly 85% of them singletons. The specimen sequenced was PBMCs or T cells enriched from blood (not recorded which). These receptors originate from a woman between 18 and 29 years old with acute COVID-19.

The chain couples TRBV7-9 to TRBJ2-5, with 11 bases matching TRBD1. Looked up from germline, CDR1 is SEHNR and CDR2 is FQNEAQ (reference sequence). The CDR3 consists of 15 residues. With 5 bases clipped from V and 5 bases from J, the junction kept 7 bases outside the gene matches. This CDR3 reads CASSTGTGGRETQYF. The CDR3 bases are TGTGCCAGCAGCACGGGGACAGGGGGGCGGGAGACCCAGTACTTC.

The genes are TRBV29-1 and TRBJ1-1; 7 bases agree with TRBD1. Trimming at V came to 4 bases and at J to 4 bases, leaving 6 bases not matched to a gene. Germline assignment: CDR1 SQVTM and CDR2 ANQGSEA. The CDR3 sequence is 13 residues long. CDR3 in amino acids: CSVVTGMSTEAFF. DNA of the CDR3: TGCAGCGTTGTGACAGGGATGAGCACTGAAGCTTTCTTT. The full variable domain, its missing parts supplied by reference TRBV29-1 and TRBJ1-1, is SAVISQKPSRDICQRGTSLTIQCQVDSQVTMMFWYRQQPGQSLTLIATANQGSEATYESGFVIDKFPISRPNLTFSTLTVSNMSPEDSSIYLCSVVTGMSTEAFFGQGTRLTVV.

The chain carries TRBV27 and TRBJ1-1; TRBD1 matches 8 bases. Germline-derived CDR1 and CDR2 are MNHEY and SMNVEV (reference sequence). Unmatched junction bases numbered 4, after V lost 2 bases and J lost 8 bases. The CDR3 runs 13 residues. The CDR3 loop is CASSLVGDREAFF. For the CDR3, the DNA is TGTGCCAGCAGTTTAGTGGGGGACAGGGAAGCTTTCTTT.

The genes are TRBV5-4 and TRBJ2-7; a weak D match, TRBD2 (5 bases). The CDR3 has 14 residues. Germline V lookup: CDR1 SGHNT, CDR2 YYREEE (reference sequence). The germline V and J ends were trimmed by 0 bases and 2 bases, with 9 bases remaining between them. The CDR3 spells CASSLGGPPYEQYF. The CDR3 DNA reads TGTGCCAGCAGCTTGGGCGGGCCCCCCTACGAGCAGTACTTC.

This chain uses TRBV6-4 with TRBJ2-7; D might be TRBD1 (6 bases). The CDR3 runs to 12 residues. V was shortened by 2 bases and J by 6 bases, with 8 bases between the two germline ends. Germline CDR1 and CDR2: MRHNA and SNTAGT. The CDR3 bases are TGTGCCAGCAGTGACGAGACAGGCGAGCAGTACTTC. This codes for CASSDETGEQYF.

This clone was counted between two and nine times. This chain connects TRBV11-2 to TRBJ2-3; a weak D match, TRBD1 (6 bases). The CDR3 runs to 13 residues. Trimming removed 4 bases at V and 6 bases at J, with 11 bases between. The germline gives CDR1 SGHAT, CDR2 FQNNGV. CDR3 nucleotides: TGTGCCAGCAGCTCCCAGGGGTCCGATACGCAGTATTTT. Translation gives CASSSQGSDTQYF. The entire variable domain, with the rest obtained from reference TRBV11-2 and TRBJ2-3, is as follows: EAGVAQSPRYKIIEKRQSVAFWCNPISGHATLYWYQQILGQGPKLLIQFQNNGVVDDSQLPKDRFSAERLKGVDSTLKIQPAKLEDSAVYLCASSSQGSDTQYFGPGTRLTVL.

The chain has TRBV9 and TRBJ1-1, with D uncertain. V shed 0 bases and J shed 5 bases, with 14 bases lying between them. Germline V gene sequence: CDR1 SGDLS, CDR2 YYNGEE. This CDR3 contains 15 residues. CDR3 in amino acids: CASSVVSGKRTEAFF. The CDR3 DNA reads TGTGCCAGCAGCGTAGTAAGCGGAAAGAGGACTGAAGCTTTCTTT.

The CDR3 spells CASSLTSGSSYNEQFF. CDR3 DNA sequence: TGCGCCAGCAGCTTGACTAGCGGATCCTCCTACAATGAGCAGTTCTTC. The chain couples TRBV5-1 to TRBJ2-1; TRBD2 matches at 8 bases. V gave up 1 base and J gave up 0 bases; unmatched junction bases: 3. CDR3 size: 16 residues. Germline lookup yields CDR1 SGHRS and CDR2 YFSETQ.

This chain uses TRBV10-3 with TRBJ2-7, with D possibly TRBD1 on 5 matching bases. Trimming cost V 4 bases and J 3 bases, with 10 bases left between them. Germline V gene sequence: CDR1 ENHRY, CDR2 SYGVKD. This CDR3 comprises 13 residues. CDR3 loop: CAISAGKVYEQYF. The CDR3 DNA reads as TGTGCCATCAGTGCAGGGAAGGTCTACGAGCAGTACTTC.

This clone has a single count. The chain has TRBV19 and TRBJ2-5, with 8 bases fitting TRBD1. J was trimmed by 4 bases and V by 7 bases; bases with no gene match: 8. The CDR3 totals 14 residues. Germline V gene sequence: CDR1 LNHDA, CDR2 SQIVND (reference sequence). Written as DNA, the CDR3 is TGTGCCAGTAAACAGGGGGTTAAGGGAGAGACCCAGTACTTC. Translating gives CASKQGVKGETQYF.

The rearrangement links TRBV6-5 to TRBJ2-7, with TRBD1 matching over 11 bases. The J segment lost 2 bases and the V segment lost 4 bases, leaving 4 bases of the junction unmatched. The CDR3 is 15 residues long. Germline loops: CDR1 MNHEY, CDR2 SVGAGI. The CDR3 is CASSSGTGGTYEQYF. CDR3 DNA: TGTGCCAGCAGTTCTGGGACAGGGGGGACCTACGAGCAGTACTTC.

This clone has just one count. This chain connects TRBV5-6 to TRBJ1-4; D is perhaps TRBD1 (6 bases). The length of the CDR3 is 16 residues. Trimming took 2 bases from V and 0 from J, leaving 11 bases between them. The germline gives CDR1 SGHDT, CDR2 YYEEEE. The CDR3 nucleotides read TGTGCCAGCAGCTTCCGACAGGTTACAACTAATGAAAAACTGTTTTTT. Translating gives CASSFRQVTTNEKLFF.

This chain links TRBV6-1 with TRBJ1-5, with D perhaps matching TRBD1 (6 bases). V gave up 3 bases and J gave up 3 bases, with 15 bases separating them. The CDR3 sequence is 16 residues long. Germline CDR1 and CDR2: MNHNS and SASEGT. In nucleotides, the CDR3 is TGTGCCAGCAGTGATGGGGGCAGTCGGCTCAATCAGCCCCAGCATTTT. Residues: CASSDGGSRLNQPQHF.

The chain uses TRBV5-1 and TRBJ2-5; 8 nucleotides agree with TRBD2. From germline, CDR1 is SGHRS and CDR2 YFSETQ. Trimming at V came to 8 bases and at J to 5 bases, leaving 14 bases not matched to a gene. CDR3 length equals 15 residues. CDR3: CASSLAGGPGETQYF. For the CDR3, the DNA is TGCGCCAGTTCCCTAGCGGGCGGGCCGGGGGAGACCCAGTACTTC.

This clone was seen only a few times. The CDR3 spells CASSLAWGTAGQYF. The CDR3 region has the DNA TGTGCCAGCAGCTTAGCGTGGGGGACAGCCGGGCAGTACTTC. The chain links TRBV7-9 to TRBJ2-7, with TRBD1 matching over 7 bases. The length of the CDR3 is 14 residues. Germline CDR1 reads SEHNR; CDR2 reads FQNEAQ (reference sequence). V lost 0 bases to trimming and J lost 9 bases; unmatched junction nucleotides: 8. Full variable domain (rest looked up from reference TRBV7-9 and TRBJ2-7): DTGVSQNPRHKITKRGQNVTFRCDPISEHNRLYWYRQTLGQGPEFLTYFQNEAQLEKSRLLSDRFSAERPKGSFSTLEIQRTEQGDSAMYLCASSLAWGTAGQYFGPGTRLTVT.

The rearrangement joins TRBV19 to TRBJ2-3; D might be TRBD1 (6 bases). Germline V gives CDR1 LNHDA, CDR2 SQIVND (reference sequence). Trimming took off 4 bases at V and 3 bases at J, with 17 bases between the two ends. The length of the CDR3 is 16 residues. CDR3 nucleotides: TGTGCCAGTAGTAAAGGACAGCCCTACGGAACAGATACGCAGTATTTT. This codes for CASSKGQPYGTDTQYF.

This clone came up many times. This chain uses TRBV4-1 with TRBJ1-1; D call uncertain. Germline CDR1 is MGHRA and CDR2 is YSYEKL. This CDR3 spans 14 amino acids. Trimming stripped 1 base from V and 0 bases from J, with 6 bases between. This CDR3 reads CASSQAVLNTEAFF. In DNA, the CDR3 is TGCGCCAGCAGCCAAGCCGTATTGAACACTGAAGCTTTCTTT.

This clone was recorded only once. This sequence joins TRBV5-6 and TRBJ2-1, with TRBD1 matching 7 bases. The germline CDR1 and CDR2 sequences are SGHDT and YYEEEE. CDR3 length: 13 residues. Germline trimming cut 4 bases from V and 5 bases from J; bases unmatched to any gene: 3. The CDR3, as DNA: TGTGCCAGCAGCCACGGGACAGACAATGAGCAGTTCTTC. Protein: CASSHGTDNEQFF.

The V call is TRBV5-4, the J call TRBJ2-3, with D possibly being TRBD2 (6 bases). V was cut by 4 bases and J by 9 bases, with 15 bases left in between. The CDR3 extends over 13 amino acids. Germline V CDR1 and CDR2: SGHNT, YYREEE (reference sequence). This CDR3 is CASSDSGERTQYF. CDR3 coding DNA: TGTGCCAGCAGCGACTCGGGGGAGAGAACGCAGTATTTT.

The V gene is TRBV5-1, the J gene TRBJ1-5; 8 bases fit TRBD1. The germline CDR1 and CDR2 sequences are SGHRS and YFSETQ. The CDR3 has 13 residues. Unmatched junction bases numbered 4, after V lost 4 bases and J lost 7 bases. The CDR3 spells CASSTTGDQPQHF. CDR3 coding DNA: TGCGCCAGCAGCACGACAGGGGACCAGCCCCAGCATTTT.

This clone appeared a few times. This sequence joins TRBV30 and TRBJ1-2; TRBD1 aligns across 7 bases. V trimming: 3 bases; J trimming: 6 bases; junction bases outside the gene matches: 7. The CDR3 runs 13 residues. Per the germline V gene, CDR1 is GTSNPN and CDR2 is SVGIG (reference sequence). CDR3: CAWRKGAGNGYTF. DNA of the CDR3: TGTGCCTGGAGGAAGGGGGCTGGGAATGGCTACACCTTC.

The V call is TRBV6-5, the J call TRBJ2-7, with 11 bases identical to TRBD2. Germline CDR1 is MNHEY and CDR2 is SVGAGI. The CDR3 totals 15 residues. V lost 2 bases and J lost 7; bases outside the gene matches: 7. The CDR3 sequence: CASSYAPSGRWEQYF. The CDR3 region has the DNA TGTGCCAGCAGTTACGCTCCTAGCGGGAGGTGGGAGCAGTACTTC.

The V and J genes are TRBV30 and TRBJ1-1, with D uncertain. CDR3 size: 15 residues. Trimming cost V 3 bases and J 3 bases, with 17 bases left between them. Germline V gene data show CDR1 as GTSNPN and CDR2 as SVGIG (reference sequence). CDR3 sequence (DNA): TGTGCCTGGAGCCCATACTCCGGGTTCGACACTGAAGCTTTCTTT. Amino acids: CAWSPYSGFDTEAFF.

This clone counts as medium-sized. This chain connects TRBV27 to TRBJ2-1; TRBD2 aligns across 13 bases. There are 13 residues in the CDR3. J was trimmed by 7 bases and V by 10 bases; bases with no gene match: 4. Germline CDR1 is MNHEY and CDR2 is SMNVEV (reference sequence). The CDR3 spells CATGTSGTNEQFF. The CDR3 coding sequence is TGTGCCACTGGGACTAGCGGGACTAATGAGCAGTTCTTC.

The CDR3: CASSPPMGPGELFF. The CDR3 coding sequence is TGTGCCAGCTCACCTCCCATGGGGCCCGGGGAGCTGTTTTTT. The chain employs TRBV18 and TRBJ2-2; D possibly corresponds to TRBD1 (5 bases). Deletions cut 3 bases from V and 6 bases from J, with 11 bases between. The CDR3 runs to 14 residues. CDR1 and CDR2 from the germline V gene are KGHSH and LQKENI.

This rearrangement joins TRBV7-2 to TRBJ2-7; TRBD1 might be the D (6 bases). The germline CDR1 and CDR2 sequences are SGHTA and FQGNSA. The CDR3 contains 15 residues. The ends were cut back, 1 base at V and 3 bases at J, with 13 bases in the middle. The CDR3 is CASSLDRETRYEQYF. The CDR3 DNA follows: TGTGCCAGCAGCTTAGACAGGGAAACTCGCTACGAGCAGTACTTC.

This CDR3 is CASAEVAEQFF. The CDR3 bases are TGTGCCAGCGCAGAAGTAGCCGAGCAGTTCTTC. This chain links TRBV28 with TRBJ2-1, with unresolved D. Germline CDR1 and CDR2: MDHEN and SYDVKM. Trimming stripped 8 bases from V and 10 bases from J, with 12 bases between. This CDR3 region has 11 residues.

The genes are TRBV30 and TRBJ1-5, with a tentative D call TRBD1 (5 bases). In germline, CDR1 is GTSNPN, CDR2 SVGIG (reference sequence). The CDR3 spans 13 residues. The germline V and J ends were trimmed by 2 bases and 2 bases, with 7 bases remaining between them. The CDR3 bases are TGTGCCTGGAGTACCAGGGGCAATCAGCCCCAGCATTTT. Its translation is CAWSTRGNQPQHF.

On this clone itself: Other DNA sequences within the sample encode an identical CDR3. The V gene is TRBV7-3, the J gene TRBJ1-2; 9 positions agree with TRBD1. The CDR3 totals 14 residues. With V trimmed by 5 bases and J by 4 bases, 5 bases remained unmatched. The germline CDR1 and CDR2 sequences are SGHTA and FQGTGA. The CDR3 DNA reads TGTGCCAGCAGCCCGGGACAGGGAGGCTATGGCTACACCTTC. It codes for CASSPGQGGYGYTF. Looking up the rest from reference TRBV7-3 and TRBJ1-2 gives the full variable domain: GAGVSQTPSNKVTEKGKYVELRCDPISGHTALYWYRQSLGQGPEFLIYFQGTGAADDSGLPNDRFFAVRPEGSVSTLKIQRTERGDSAVYLCASSPGQGGYGYTFGSGTRLTVV.

V usage is TRBV18 and J usage is TRBJ1-3; D not resolved. CDR3 length: 15 amino acids. The germline V gene encodes CDR1 KGHSH and CDR2 LQKENI. The V end was cut by 6 bases, the J end by 0 bases, with 12 bases between. CDR3 coding DNA: TGTGCCAGCTCCCCCGAGGCTACCTCTGGAAACACCATATATTTT. It translates to CASSPEATSGNTIYF.